This is a list of T cell receptor beta chains from one sample in a study of blood T cell repertoires in COVID-19. The method was immunoSEQ multiplex PCR; TCRdb's version includes in-frame clones alone and lacks a portion of them. The sample carries some 180,000 clones, around four fifths recorded once. Sequenced sample: peripheral blood. The receptors were sampled from a woman aged 40 to 50 with COVID-19, enrolled during active disease. Both conserved end residues are part of each CDR3. Fields, in order: clone size, D gene, V gene, J gene, CDR3 DNA, CDR3 protein. A D gene is named only where the DNA matches it firmly. Clone size is stated in some rows and not others, as once, few, many or a class when expanded.

>.|.|TRBV5-1|TRBJ1-2
TGCGCCAGCAGCCCATTATCAGGGGCGGTAGGCTACACCTTC
CASSPLSGAVGYTF
>.|TRBD1|TRBV15|TRBJ1-2
TGTGCCACCAGCCGGAGACAGGGGATCGATGGCTACACCTTC
CATSRRQGIDGYTF
>.|TRBD1|TRBV11-1|TRBJ1-5
TGTGCCAGCAGCCTACAGGGGAATCAGCCCCAGCATTTT
CASSLQGNQPQHF
>.|TRBD1|TRBV29-1|TRBJ1-1
TGCAGCGTTGCGCGGACAGGGAGAATCGCTGAAGCTTTCTTT
CSVARTGRIAEAFF
>.|.|TRBV7-2|TRBJ1-2
TGTGCCAGCAGCTTCTATGAGGGCCTTAACTATGGCTACACCTTC
CASSFYEGLNYGYTF
>.|TRBD1|TRBV28|TRBJ2-3
TGTGCCAGCAGTCAGCCGGGACAGGGGAGCACAGATACGCAGTATTTT
CASSQPGQGSTDTQYF
>.|TRBD1|TRBV4-1|TRBJ1-1
TGCGCCAGCAGCCTACGGGACAGGGGGACTGAAGCTTTCTTT
CASSLRDRGTEAFF
>few|.|TRBV5-1|TRBJ2-7
TGCGCCAGCAGCTTGGCCGGGGACACGTCCTACGAGCAGTACTTC
CASSLAGDTSYEQYF
>few|TRBD2|TRBV6-5|TRBJ2-7
TGTGCCAGCAGTTACGGTAGCGGGGGCTCCTACGAGCAGTACTTC
CASSYGSGGSYEQYF
>.|TRBD2|TRBV28|TRBJ2-7
TGTGCCAGCATTTCGCCGGGACTAGCGGGAGTGAGCTCCTACGAGCAGTACTTC
CASISPGLAGVSSYEQYF
>.|TRBD1|TRBV6-5|TRBJ1-1
TGTGCCAGCAACAGGGGATGGACTGAAGCTTTCTTT
CASNRGWTEAFF
>.|.|TRBV19|TRBJ1-2
TGTGCCAGTAGCGCGGGACTGATCTATGGCTACACCTTC
CASSAGLIYGYTF
>.|TRBD2|TRBV2|TRBJ2-5
TGTGCCAGCAGTCCACTAGCGGGGGGCTCGGGGGAGACCCAGTACTTC
CASSPLAGGSGETQYF
>.|TRBD2|TRBV5-4|TRBJ2-1
TGTGCCAGCATCGGGCGGGAGGCTTACAATGAGCAGTTCTTC
CASIGREAYNEQFF
>.|.|TRBV7-3|TRBJ1-2
TGTGCCAGCAGCTTAAAAACGGGGGGCGCTTATGGCTACACCTTC
CASSLKTGGAYGYTF
>.|TRBD1|TRBV19|TRBJ2-2
TGTGCCAGTAGTATAGGACAGGGGGCCGGGGAGCTGTTTTTT
CASSIGQGAGELFF
>.|TRBD1|TRBV5-1|TRBJ1-6
TGCGCCAGTCAGAAGACAGGGACGAATAATTCACCCCTCCACTTT
CASQKTGTNNSPLHF
>few|TRBD1|TRBV28|TRBJ1-2
TGTGCCAGCAGTTTATGGACAGGGGATGGCTACACCTTC
CASSLWTGDGYTF
>.|.|TRBV6-5|TRBJ2-7
TGTGCCAGCAAAGTACCTCGTAGCTCCTACGAGCAGTACTTC
CASKVPRSSYEQYF
>few|.|TRBV28|TRBJ1-5
TGTGCCAGCAGTTTATACCGACAGGTCCTCAATCAGCCCCAGCATTTT
CASSLYRQVLNQPQHF
>.|.|TRBV7-8|TRBJ2-2
TGTGCCAGCAGCGAGGGCAGACCCGCGAACACCGGGGAGCTGTTTTTT
CASSEGRPANTGELFF
>.|TRBD1|TRBV11-3|TRBJ1-2
TGTGCCAGCAGCGCCCGGGACAGGGAGGATGGCTACACCTTC
CASSARDREDGYTF
>few|TRBD1|TRBV5-1|TRBJ1-5
TGCGCCAGCAGCTTGGGGGACAGGGTGAGCAATCAGCCCCAGCATTTT
CASSLGDRVSNQPQHF
>.|.|TRBV2|TRBJ2-3
TGTGCCATCCATCCCGAGGGAACAGATACGCAGTATTTT
CAIHPEGTDTQYF